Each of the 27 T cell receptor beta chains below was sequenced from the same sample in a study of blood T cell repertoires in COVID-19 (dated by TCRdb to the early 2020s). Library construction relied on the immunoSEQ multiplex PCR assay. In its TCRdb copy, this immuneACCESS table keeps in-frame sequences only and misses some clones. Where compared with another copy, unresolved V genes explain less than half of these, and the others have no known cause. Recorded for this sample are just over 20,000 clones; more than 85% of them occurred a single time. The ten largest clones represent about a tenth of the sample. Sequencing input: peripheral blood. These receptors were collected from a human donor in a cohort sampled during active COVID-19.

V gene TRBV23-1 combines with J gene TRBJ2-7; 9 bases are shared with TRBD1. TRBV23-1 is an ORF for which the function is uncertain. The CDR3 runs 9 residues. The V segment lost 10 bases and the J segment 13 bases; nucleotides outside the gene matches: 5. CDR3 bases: TGCGCCAACAGGGGGCGAAATTACTTC. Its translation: CANRGRNYF.

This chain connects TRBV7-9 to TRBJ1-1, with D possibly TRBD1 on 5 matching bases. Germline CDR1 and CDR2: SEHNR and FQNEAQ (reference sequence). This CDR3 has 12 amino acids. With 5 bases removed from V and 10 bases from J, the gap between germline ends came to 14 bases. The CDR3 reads CASSPPQGRAFF. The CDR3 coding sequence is TGTGCCAGCAGCCCCCCGCAGGGCAGAGCTTTCTTT.

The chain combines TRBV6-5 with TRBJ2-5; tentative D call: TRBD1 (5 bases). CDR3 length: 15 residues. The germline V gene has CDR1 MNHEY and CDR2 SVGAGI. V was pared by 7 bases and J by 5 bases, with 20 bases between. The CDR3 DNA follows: TGTGCCAGCACTCGACTCGGGCAGGCAGGGGAGACCCAGTACTTC. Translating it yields CASTRLGQAGETQYF.

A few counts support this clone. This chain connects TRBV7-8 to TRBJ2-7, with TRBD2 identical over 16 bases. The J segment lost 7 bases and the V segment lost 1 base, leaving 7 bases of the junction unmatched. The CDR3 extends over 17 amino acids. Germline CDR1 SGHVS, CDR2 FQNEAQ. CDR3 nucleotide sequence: TGTGCCAGCAGCTTAGTTGCGTCGGGACTAGCGGGAGGGGAGCAGTACTTC. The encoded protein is CASSLVASGLAGGEQYF.

CDR3 in amino acids: CASSQAGLADKNIQYF. The CDR3 bases are TGTGCCAGCAGCCAGGCGGGACTAGCAGACAAAAACATTCAGTACTTC. The V call is TRBV6-2 or TRBV6-3, the J call TRBJ2-4; 9 bases agree with TRBD2. Trimming cost V 6 bases and J 3 bases; bases outside gene matches: 9. Germline CDR1 reads MNHEY; CDR2 reads SVGEGT. There are 16 residues in the CDR3.

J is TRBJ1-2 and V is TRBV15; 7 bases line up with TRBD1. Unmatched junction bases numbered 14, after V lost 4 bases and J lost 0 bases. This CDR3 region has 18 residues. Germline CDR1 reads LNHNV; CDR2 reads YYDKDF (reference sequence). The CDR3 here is CATSNQTGLPIANYGYTF. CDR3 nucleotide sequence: TGTGCCACCAGCAATCAGACAGGGCTCCCCATAGCTAACTATGGCTACACCTTC.

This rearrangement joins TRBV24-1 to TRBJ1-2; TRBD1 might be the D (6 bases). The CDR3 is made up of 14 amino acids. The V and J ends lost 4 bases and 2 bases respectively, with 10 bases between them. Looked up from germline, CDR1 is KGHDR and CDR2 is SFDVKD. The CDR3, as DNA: TGTGCCACCAGTGAGCGGGGGACAAACTATGGCTACACCTTC. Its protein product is CATSERGTNYGYTF.

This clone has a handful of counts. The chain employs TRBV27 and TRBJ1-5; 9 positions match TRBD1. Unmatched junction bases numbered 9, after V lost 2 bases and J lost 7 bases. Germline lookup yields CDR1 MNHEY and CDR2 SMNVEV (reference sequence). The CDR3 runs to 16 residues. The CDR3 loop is CASSLGNRGRGQPQHF. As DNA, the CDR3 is TGTGCCAGCAGTTTAGGAAACAGGGGGCGAGGGCAGCCCCAGCATTTT.

The CDR3: CASSSGTALMNTEAFF. The DNA of the CDR3 is TGCGCCAGCAGCTCCGGGACAGCCCTTATGAACACTGAAGCTTTCTTT. V usage is TRBV5-1 and J usage is TRBJ1-1, with 7 bases identical to TRBD1. Germline V gene sequence: CDR1 SGHRS, CDR2 YFSETQ. The CDR3 spans 16 residues. V trimming: 3 bases; J trimming: 0 bases; junction bases outside the gene matches: 8.

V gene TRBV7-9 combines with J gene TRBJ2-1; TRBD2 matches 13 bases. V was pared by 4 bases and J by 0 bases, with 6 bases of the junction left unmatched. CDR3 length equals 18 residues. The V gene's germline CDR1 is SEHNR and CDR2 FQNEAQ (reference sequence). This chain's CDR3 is CASSSLGLAGDSYNEQFF. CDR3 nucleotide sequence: TGTGCCAGCAGCTCCCTAGGACTAGCGGGAGACTCCTACAATGAGCAGTTCTTC. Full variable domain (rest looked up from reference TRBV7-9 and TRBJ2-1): DTGVSQNPRHKITKRGQNVTFRCDPISEHNRLYWYRQTLGQGPEFLTYFQNEAQLEKSRLLSDRFSAERPKGSFSTLEIQRTEQGDSAMYLCASSSLGLAGDSYNEQFFGPGTRLTVL.

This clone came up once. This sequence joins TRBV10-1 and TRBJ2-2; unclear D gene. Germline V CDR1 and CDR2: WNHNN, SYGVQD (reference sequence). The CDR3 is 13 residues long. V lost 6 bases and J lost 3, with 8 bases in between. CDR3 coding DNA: TGCGCCAGCAGCGTTTCCGACACCGGGGAGCTGTTTTTT. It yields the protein CASSVSDTGELFF.

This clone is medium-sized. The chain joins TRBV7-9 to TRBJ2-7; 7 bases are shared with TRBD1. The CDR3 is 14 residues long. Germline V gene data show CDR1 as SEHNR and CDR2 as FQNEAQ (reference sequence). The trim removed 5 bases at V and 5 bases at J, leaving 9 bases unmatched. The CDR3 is CASSPGDRADEQYF. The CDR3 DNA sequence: TGTGCCAGCAGCCCCGGTGACAGGGCCGACGAGCAGTACTTC.

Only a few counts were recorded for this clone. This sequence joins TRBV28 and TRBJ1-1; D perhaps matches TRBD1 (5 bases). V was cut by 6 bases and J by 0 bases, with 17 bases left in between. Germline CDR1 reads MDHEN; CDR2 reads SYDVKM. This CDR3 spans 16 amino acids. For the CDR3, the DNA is TGTGCCAGCAGGGGATGGGGAGGGACCCTGAACACTGAAGCTTTCTTT. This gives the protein CASRGWGGTLNTEAFF. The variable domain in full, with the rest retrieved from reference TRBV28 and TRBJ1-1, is DVKVTQSSRYLVKRTGEKVFLECVQDMDHENMFWYRQDPGLGLRLIYFSYDVKMKEKGDIPEGYSVSREKKERFSLILESASTNQTSMYLCASRGWGGTLNTEAFFGQGTRLTVV.

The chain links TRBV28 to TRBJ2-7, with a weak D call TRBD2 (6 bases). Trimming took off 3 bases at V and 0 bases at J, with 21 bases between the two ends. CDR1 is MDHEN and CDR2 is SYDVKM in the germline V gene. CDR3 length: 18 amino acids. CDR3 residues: CASSFPLGSGLFSYEQYF. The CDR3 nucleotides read TGTGCCAGCAGTTTCCCCCTGGGTAGCGGCCTCTTCTCCTACGAGCAGTACTTC.

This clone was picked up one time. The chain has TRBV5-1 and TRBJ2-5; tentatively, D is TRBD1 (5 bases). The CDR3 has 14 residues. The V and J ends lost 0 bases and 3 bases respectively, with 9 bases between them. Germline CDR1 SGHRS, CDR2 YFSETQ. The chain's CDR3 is CASSLAPREETQYF. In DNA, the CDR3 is TGCGCCAGCAGCTTGGCACCCAGGGAAGAGACCCAGTACTTC.

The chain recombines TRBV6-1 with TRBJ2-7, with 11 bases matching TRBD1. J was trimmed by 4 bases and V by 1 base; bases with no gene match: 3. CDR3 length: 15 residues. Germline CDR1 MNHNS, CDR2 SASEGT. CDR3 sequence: CASSEGTGGSYEQYF. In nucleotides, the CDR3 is TGTGCCAGCAGTGAAGGGACAGGGGGCTCATACGAGCAGTACTTC.

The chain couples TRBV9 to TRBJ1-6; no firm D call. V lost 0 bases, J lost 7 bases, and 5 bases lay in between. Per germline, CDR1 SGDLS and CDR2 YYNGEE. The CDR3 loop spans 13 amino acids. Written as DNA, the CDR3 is TGTGCCAGCAGCGTAGCCCGGAATTCACCCCTCCACTTT. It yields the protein CASSVARNSPLHF.

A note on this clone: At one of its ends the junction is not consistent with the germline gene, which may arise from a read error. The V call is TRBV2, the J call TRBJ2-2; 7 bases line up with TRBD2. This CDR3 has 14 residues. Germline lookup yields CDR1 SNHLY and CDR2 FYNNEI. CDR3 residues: CVSSRDYNTGELFF. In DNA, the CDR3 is TGTGTCAGCAGCCGGGACTACAACACCGGGGAGCTGTTTTTT.

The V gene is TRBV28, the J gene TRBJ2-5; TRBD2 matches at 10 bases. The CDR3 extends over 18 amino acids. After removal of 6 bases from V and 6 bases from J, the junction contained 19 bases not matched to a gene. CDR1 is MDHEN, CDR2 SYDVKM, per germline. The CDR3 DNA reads TGTGCCAGCAGCCACTGGGGGCTTCTAGCGGGAGCCAGGCAGACCCAGTACTTC. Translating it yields CASSHWGLLAGARQTQYF.

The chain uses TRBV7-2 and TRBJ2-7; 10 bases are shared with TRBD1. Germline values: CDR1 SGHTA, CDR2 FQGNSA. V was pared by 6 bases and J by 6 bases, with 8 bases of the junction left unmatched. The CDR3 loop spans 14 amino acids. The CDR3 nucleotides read TGTGCCAGCAGGCTGAGGCGGACAGGGGGCGAGCAGTACTTC. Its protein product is CASRLRRTGGEQYF. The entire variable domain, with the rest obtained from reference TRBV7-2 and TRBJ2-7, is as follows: GAGVSQSPSNKVTEKGKDVELRCDPISGHTALYWYRQSLGQGLEFLIYFQGNSAPDKSGLPSDRFSAERTGGSVSTLTIQRTQQEDSAVYLCASRLRRTGGEQYFGPGTRLTVT.

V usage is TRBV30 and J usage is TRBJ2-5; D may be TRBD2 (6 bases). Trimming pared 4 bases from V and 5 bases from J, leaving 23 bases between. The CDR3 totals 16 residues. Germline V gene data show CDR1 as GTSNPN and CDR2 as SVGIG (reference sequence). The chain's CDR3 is CAWTSSVKVLGETQYF. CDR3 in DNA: TGTGCCTGGACCTCTAGCGTTAAAGTACTGGGGGAGACCCAGTACTTC.

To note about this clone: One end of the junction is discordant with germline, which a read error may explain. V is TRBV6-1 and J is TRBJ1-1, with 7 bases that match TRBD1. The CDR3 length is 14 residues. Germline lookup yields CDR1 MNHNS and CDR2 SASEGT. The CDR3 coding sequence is TGTGCCAGCAGCGAAGGGGGCTTGAACACTGAAGCTTTCTTT. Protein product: CASSEGGLNTEAFF.

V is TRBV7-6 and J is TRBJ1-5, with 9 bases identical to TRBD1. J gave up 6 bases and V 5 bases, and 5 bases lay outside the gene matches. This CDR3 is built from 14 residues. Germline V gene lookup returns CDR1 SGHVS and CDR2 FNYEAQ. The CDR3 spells CASSLQGALQPQHF. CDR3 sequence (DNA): TGTGCCAGCAGCCTACAGGGGGCCCTTCAGCCCCAGCATTTT. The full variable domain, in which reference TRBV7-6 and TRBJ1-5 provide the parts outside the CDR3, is GAGVSQSPRYKVTKRGQDVALRCDPISGHVSLYWYRQALGQGPEFLTYFNYEAQQDKSGLPNDRFSAERPEGSISTLTIQRTEQRDSAMYRCASSLQGALQPQHFGDGTRLSIL.

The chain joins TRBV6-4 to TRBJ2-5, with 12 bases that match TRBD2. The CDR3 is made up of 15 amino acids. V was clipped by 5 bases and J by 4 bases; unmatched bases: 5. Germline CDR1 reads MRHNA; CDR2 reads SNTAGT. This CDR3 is CASSKTSGSGETQYF. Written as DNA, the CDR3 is TGTGCCAGCAGTAAGACTAGCGGGAGTGGAGAGACCCAGTACTTC.

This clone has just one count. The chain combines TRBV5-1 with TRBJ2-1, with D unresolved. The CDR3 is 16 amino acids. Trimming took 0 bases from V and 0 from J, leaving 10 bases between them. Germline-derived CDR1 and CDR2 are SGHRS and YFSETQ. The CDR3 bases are TGCGCCAGCAGCTTGGCCGGTCTGAGCTCCTACAATGAGCAGTTCTTC. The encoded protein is CASSLAGLSSYNEQFF.

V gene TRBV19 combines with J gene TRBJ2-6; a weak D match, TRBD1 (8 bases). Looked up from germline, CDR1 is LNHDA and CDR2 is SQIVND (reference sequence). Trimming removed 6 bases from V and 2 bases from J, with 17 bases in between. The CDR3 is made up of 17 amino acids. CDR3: CASRGGTGTAGANVLTF. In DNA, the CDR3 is TGTGCCAGTAGGGGGGGGACAGGCACGGCTGGGGCCAACGTCCTGACTTTC.

This CDR3 reads CATSRPGQGYTGQPQHF. The CDR3, as DNA: TGTGCCACCAGCAGGCCGGGACAGGGGTACACAGGGCAGCCCCAGCATTTT. V is TRBV15 and J is TRBJ1-5, with 10 bases matching TRBD1. After removal of 3 bases from V and 7 bases from J, the junction contained 12 bases not matched to a gene. Per germline, CDR1 LNHNV and CDR2 YYDKDF (reference sequence). There are 17 residues in the CDR3.